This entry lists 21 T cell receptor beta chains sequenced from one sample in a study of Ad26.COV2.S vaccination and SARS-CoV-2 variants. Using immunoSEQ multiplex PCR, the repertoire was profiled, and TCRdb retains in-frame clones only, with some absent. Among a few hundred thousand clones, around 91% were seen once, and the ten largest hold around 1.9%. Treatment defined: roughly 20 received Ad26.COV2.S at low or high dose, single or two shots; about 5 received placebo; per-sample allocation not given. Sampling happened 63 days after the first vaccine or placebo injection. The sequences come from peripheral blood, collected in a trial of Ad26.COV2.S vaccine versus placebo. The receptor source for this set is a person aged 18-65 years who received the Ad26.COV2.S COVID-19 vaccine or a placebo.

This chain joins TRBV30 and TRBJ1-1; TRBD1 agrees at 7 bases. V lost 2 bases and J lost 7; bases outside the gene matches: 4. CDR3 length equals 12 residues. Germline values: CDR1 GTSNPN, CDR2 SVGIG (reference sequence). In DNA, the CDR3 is TGTGCCTGGAGTCCCAGGACAGGTGAAGCTTTCTTT. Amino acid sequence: CAWSPRTGEAFF.

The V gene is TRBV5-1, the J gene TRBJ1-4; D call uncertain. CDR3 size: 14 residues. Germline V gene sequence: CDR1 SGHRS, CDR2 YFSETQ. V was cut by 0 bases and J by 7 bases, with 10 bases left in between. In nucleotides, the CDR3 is TGCGCCAGCAGCTTGGGAGGGATCGGTGAAAAACTGTTTTTT. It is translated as CASSLGGIGEKLFF.

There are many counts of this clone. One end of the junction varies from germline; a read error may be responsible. The CDR3 region is CASSQGRDYHF. The CDR3 bases are TGCGCCAGCAGCCAAGGGCGGGACTATCATTTT. The chain links TRBV4-3 to TRBJ2-3; TRBD2 matches 7 bases. This CDR3 is 11 amino acids long. From germline, CDR1 is LGHNA and CDR2 YSLEER.

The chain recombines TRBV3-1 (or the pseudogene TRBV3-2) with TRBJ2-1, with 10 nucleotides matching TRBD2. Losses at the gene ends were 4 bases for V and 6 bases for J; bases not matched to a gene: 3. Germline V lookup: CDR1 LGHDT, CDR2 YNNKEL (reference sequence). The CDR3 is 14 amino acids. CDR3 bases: TGTGCCAGCAGCCCTAGCGGGAGTATCAATGAGCAGTTCTTC. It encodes CASSPSGSINEQFF.

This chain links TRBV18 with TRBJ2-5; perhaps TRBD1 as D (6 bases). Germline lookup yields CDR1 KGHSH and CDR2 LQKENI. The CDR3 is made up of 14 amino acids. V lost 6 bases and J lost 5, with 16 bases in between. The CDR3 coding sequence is TGTGCCAGCTCTACAACAGGGCGTGGGGAGACCCAGTACTTC. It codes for CASSTTGRGETQYF.

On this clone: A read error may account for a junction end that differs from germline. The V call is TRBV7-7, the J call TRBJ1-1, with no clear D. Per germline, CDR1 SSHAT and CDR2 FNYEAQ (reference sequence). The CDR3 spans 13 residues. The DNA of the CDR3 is TGTGCTAGCAGCTCGGACTTGAGGACTGAAGCTTTCTTT. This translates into CASSSDLRTEAFF. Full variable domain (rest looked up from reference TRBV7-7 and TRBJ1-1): GAGVSQSPRYKVTKRGQDVTLRCDPISSHATLYWYQQALGQGPEFLTYFNYEAQPDKSGLPSDRFSAERPEGSISTLTIQRTEQRDSAMYRCASSSDLRTEAFFGQGTRLTVV.

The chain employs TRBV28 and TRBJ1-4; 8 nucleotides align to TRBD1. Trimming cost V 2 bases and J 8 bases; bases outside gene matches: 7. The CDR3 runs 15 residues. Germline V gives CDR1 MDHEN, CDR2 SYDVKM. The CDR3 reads CASSLDRGWEEKLFF. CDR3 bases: TGTGCCAGCAGTTTAGACAGGGGATGGGAGGAAAAACTGTTTTTT.

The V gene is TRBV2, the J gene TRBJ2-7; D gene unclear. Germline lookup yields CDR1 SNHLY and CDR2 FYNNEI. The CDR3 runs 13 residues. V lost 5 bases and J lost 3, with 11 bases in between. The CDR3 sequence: CASSPDRNYEQYF. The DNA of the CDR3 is TGTGCCAGCAGTCCGGACCGAAACTACGAGCAGTACTTC.

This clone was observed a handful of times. This CDR3 reads CASSPGQNQPQHF. DNA for the CDR3: TGTGCCAGTAGCCCGGGACAGAATCAGCCCCAGCATTTT. The chain uses TRBV19 and TRBJ1-5; TRBD1 aligns across 7 bases. This CDR3 comprises 13 residues. Germline loops: CDR1 LNHDA, CDR2 SQIVND (reference sequence). V was clipped by 6 bases and J by 4 bases; unmatched bases: 3.

CDR3 coding DNA: TGCAGCGTTAGAATCCCCCGGGACACTCAGGGGGACACTGAAGCTTTCTTT. This gives the protein CSVRIPRDTQGDTEAFF. The rearrangement joins TRBV29-1 to TRBJ1-1, with TRBD1 matching over 7 bases. Germline CDR1 is SQVTM and CDR2 is ANQGSEA. Germline trimming cut 5 bases from V and 3 bases from J; bases unmatched to any gene: 18. This CDR3 is 17 amino acids long.

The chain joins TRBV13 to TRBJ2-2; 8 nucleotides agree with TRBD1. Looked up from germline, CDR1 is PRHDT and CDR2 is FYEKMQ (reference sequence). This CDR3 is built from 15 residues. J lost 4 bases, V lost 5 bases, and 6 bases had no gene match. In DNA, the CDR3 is TGTGCCAGCAGCGAGGACAGGGTTGGCACCGGGGAGCTGTTTTTT. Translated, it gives CASSEDRVGTGELFF.

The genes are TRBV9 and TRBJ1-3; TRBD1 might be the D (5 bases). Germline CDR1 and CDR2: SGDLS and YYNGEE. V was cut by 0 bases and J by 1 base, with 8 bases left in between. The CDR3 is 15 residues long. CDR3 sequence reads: CASSVVQGSGNTIYF. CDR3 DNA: TGTGCCAGCAGCGTAGTGCAGGGTTCTGGAAACACCATATATTTT.

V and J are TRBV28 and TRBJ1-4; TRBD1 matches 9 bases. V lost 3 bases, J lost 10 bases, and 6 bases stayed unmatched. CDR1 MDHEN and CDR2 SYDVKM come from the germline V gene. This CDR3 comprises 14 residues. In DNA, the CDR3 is TGTGCCAGCAGTTTGGGGACAGGGTTTGGAAAACTGTTTTTT. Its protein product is CASSLGTGFGKLFF.

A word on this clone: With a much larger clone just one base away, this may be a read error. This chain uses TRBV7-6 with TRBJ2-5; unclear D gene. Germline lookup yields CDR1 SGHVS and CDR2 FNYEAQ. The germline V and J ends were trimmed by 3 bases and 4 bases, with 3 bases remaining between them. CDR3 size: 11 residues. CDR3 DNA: TGTGCCAGCAGCTTCGGAGAGACCCAGTACTTC. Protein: CASSFGETQYF.

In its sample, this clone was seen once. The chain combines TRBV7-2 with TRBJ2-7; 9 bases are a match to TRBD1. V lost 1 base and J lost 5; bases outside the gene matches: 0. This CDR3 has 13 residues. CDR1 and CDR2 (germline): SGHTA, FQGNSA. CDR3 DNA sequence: TGTGCCAGCAGCTTAGGACAGGGGGACGAGCAGTACTTC. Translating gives CASSLGQGDEQYF.

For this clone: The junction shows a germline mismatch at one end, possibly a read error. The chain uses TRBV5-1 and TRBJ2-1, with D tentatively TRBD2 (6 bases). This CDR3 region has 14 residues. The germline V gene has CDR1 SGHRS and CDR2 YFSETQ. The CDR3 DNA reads TGCGCCAGCAACTTGGGGGGAGGCAACAATGAGCAGTTCTTC. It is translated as CASNLGGGNNEQFF.

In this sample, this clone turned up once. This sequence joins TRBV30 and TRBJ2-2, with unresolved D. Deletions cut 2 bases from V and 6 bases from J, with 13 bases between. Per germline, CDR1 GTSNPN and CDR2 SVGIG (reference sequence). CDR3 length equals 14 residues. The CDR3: CAWSTDGVSGELFF. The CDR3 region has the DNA TGTGCCTGGAGTACTGACGGAGTATCCGGGGAGCTGTTTTTT. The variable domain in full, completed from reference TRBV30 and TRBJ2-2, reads SQTIHQWPATLVQPVGSPLSLECTVEGTSNPNLYWYRQAAGRGLQLLFYSVGIGQISSEVPQNLSASRPQDRQFILSSKKLLLSDSGFYLCAWSTDGVSGELFFGEGSRLTVL.

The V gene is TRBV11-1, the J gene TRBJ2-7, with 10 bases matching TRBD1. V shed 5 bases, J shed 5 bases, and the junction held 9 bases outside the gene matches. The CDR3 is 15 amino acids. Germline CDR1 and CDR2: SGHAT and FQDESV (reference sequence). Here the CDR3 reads CASSGSGTGVDEQYF. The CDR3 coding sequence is TGTGCCAGCAGCGGATCCGGGACAGGGGTAGACGAGCAGTACTTC.

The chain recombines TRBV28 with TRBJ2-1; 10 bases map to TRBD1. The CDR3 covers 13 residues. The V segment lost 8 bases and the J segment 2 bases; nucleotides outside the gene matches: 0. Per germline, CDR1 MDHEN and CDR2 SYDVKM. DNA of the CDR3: TGTGCCAGCGGACAGGGGGCCTACAATGAGCAGTTCTTC. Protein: CASGQGAYNEQFF.

In DNA, the CDR3 is TGTGCCAGCAGCTGGGACAGGAATAATTCACCCCTCCACTTT. Protein sequence: CASSWDRNNSPLHF. The chain combines TRBV11-1 with TRBJ1-6; 8 bases are shared with TRBD1. The V gene's germline CDR1 is SGHAT and CDR2 FQDESV (reference sequence). Unmatched junction bases numbered 1, after V lost 4 bases and J lost 5 bases. CDR3 length: 14 residues.

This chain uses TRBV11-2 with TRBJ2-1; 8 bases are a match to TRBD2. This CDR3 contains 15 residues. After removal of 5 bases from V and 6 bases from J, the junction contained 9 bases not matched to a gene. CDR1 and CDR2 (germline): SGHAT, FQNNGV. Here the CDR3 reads CASSARLASLNEQFF. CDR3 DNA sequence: TGTGCCAGCAGCGCCCGACTAGCGTCTCTCAATGAGCAGTTCTTC.